This T cell receptor beta chain was recorded in a study of T-cell memory formation after mild COVID-19. In the study overall: TCR clusters were mostly confined to one donor each.

cDNA libraries for TCR alpha and TCR beta, carrying sample barcodes and UMIs, came from 5'RACE with constant-segment primers. TCRdb passed the 5' RACE reads through MiXCR, listing each CDR3 protein once. This sample has 250,000 to 350,000 distinct CDR3 sequences; 15% to 20% occur once, and the top ten carry less than 30%. This clonotype was counted between two and nine times. CDR3 length equals 14 residues. V was pared by 2 bases and J by 4 bases, with 2 bases of the junction left unmatched. Germline CDR1 MNHEY, CDR2 SVGAGI. What was sequenced was PBMCs or a T cell subset sorted from them (not recorded which). The clonotype comes from a man younger than 35 who had mild COVID-19 (a few samples of this study predate the infection). Cell type and time point are not known. The rearrangement links TRBV6-5 to TRBJ1-1, with 9 bases that match TRBD1. CDR3 in amino acids: CASSYGDRATEAFF. Here the CDR3 DNA reads TGTGCCAGCAGTTACGGGGACAGGGCCACTGAAGCTTTCTTT.